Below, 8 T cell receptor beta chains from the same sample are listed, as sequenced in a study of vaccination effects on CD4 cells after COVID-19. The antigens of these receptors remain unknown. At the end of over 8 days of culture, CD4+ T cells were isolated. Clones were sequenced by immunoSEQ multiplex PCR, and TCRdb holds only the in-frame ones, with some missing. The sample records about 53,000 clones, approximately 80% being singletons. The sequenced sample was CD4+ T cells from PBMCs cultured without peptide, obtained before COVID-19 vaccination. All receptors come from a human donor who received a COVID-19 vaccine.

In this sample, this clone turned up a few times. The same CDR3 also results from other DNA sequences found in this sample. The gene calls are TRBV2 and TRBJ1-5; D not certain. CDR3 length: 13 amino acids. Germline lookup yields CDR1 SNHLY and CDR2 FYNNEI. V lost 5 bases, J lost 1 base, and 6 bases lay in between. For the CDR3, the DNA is TGTGCCAGCAGTCGCGACAGCAATCAGCCCCAGCATTTT. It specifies CASSRDSNQPQHF.

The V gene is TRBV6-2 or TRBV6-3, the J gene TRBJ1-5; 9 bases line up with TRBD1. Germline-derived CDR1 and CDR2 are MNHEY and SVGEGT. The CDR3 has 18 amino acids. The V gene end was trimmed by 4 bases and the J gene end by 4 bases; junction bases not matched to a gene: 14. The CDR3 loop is CASSSSGQGRGWNQPQHF. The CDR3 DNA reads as TGTGCCAGCAGTTCATCGGGACAGGGTAGAGGTTGGAATCAGCCCCAGCATTTT.

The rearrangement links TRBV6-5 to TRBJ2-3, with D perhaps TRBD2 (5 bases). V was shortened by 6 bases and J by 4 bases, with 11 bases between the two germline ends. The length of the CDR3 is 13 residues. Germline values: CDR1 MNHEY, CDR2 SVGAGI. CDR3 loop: CASRRVGSDTQYF. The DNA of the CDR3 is TGTGCCAGCAGGAGGGTTGGTTCAGATACGCAGTATTTT.

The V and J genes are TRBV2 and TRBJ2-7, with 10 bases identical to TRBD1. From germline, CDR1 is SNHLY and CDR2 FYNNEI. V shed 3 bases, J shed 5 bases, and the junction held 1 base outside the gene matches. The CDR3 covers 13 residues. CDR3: CASSDDRGHEQYV. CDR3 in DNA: TGTGCCAGCAGTGACGACAGGGGGCACGAGCAGTACGTC.

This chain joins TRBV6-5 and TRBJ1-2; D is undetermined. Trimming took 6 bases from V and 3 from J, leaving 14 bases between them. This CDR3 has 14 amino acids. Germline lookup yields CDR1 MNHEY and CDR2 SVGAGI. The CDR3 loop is CASSRTIWDYGYTF. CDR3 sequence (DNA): TGTGCCAGCAGCAGGACCATCTGGGACTATGGCTACACCTTC.

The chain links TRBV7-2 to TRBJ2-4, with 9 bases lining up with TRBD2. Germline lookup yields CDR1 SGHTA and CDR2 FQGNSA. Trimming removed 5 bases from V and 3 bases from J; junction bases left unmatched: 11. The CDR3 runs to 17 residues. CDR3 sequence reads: CASSPRWGGGVKNIQYF. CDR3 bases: TGTGCCAGCAGCCCGCGATGGGGCGGGGGGGTCAAAAACATTCAGTACTTC.

CDR3 sequence: CASSLPRGGETQYF. The CDR3 coding sequence is TGCGCCAGCAGCTTGCCGAGGGGGGGGGAGACCCAGTACTTC. V gene TRBV5-1 combines with J gene TRBJ2-5, with D maybe TRBD2 (7 bases). Germline lookup yields CDR1 SGHRS and CDR2 YFSETQ. The CDR3 totals 14 residues. The V end was cut by 1 base, the J end by 5 bases, with 12 bases between.

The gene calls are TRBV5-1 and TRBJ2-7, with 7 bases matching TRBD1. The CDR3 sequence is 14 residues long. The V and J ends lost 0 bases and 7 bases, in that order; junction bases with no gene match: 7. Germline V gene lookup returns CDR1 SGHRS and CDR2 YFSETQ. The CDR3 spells CASSLAGTTGEQYV. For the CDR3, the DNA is TGCGCCAGCAGCTTGGCCGGCACGACAGGGGAGCAGTACGTC.